These 23 T cell receptor beta chains originate from one sample sequenced in a study of identifying expanded T cells in peripheral blood. Data came from immunoSEQ multiplex PCR; TCRdb stores just in-frame clones and leaves some out. The sample yields approximately 50,000 clones, 82% seen once. Specimen: blood. The receptors stem from a person aged 18 to 75 in good health.

The V call is TRBV27, the J call TRBJ1-5, with unresolved D. The CDR3 has 12 residues. Germline CDR1 MNHEY, CDR2 SMNVEV (reference sequence). Trimming removed 9 bases at V and 4 bases at J, with 10 bases between. CDR3 loop: CASRHKNQPQHF. Here the CDR3 DNA reads TGTGCCAGTAGACATAAGAATCAGCCCCAGCATTTT.

J is TRBJ1-3 and V is TRBV4-1; D might be TRBD1 (5 bases). The germline CDR1 and CDR2 sequences are MGHRA and YSYEKL. V was cut by 0 bases and J by 2 bases, with 11 bases left in between. This CDR3 contains 16 residues. CDR3 in DNA: TGCGCCAGCAGCCAAGATAGTACAGGAGCTGGAAACACCATATATTTT. This translates into CASSQDSTGAGNTIYF.

This clone has just a few counts. The chain uses TRBV18 and TRBJ1-1, with 10 bases matching TRBD1. Germline loops: CDR1 KGHSH, CDR2 LQKENI. CDR3 length equals 16 residues. Trimming removed 3 bases from V and 6 bases from J; junction bases left unmatched: 10. CDR3 loop: CASSPLPGQGPAEAFF. The CDR3 DNA reads TGTGCCAGCTCACCGCTTCCGGGACAGGGGCCTGCTGAAGCTTTCTTT.

This clone was detected only once. CDR3 sequence reads: CASRSGTSGGRVQFF. The DNA of the CDR3 is TGTGCCAGCAGGTCCGGGACTAGCGGGGGCCGGGTGCAGTTCTTC. The V and J genes are TRBV2 and TRBJ2-1; 14 bases fit TRBD2. The germline gives CDR1 SNHLY, CDR2 FYNNEI. This CDR3 has 15 amino acids. Trimming cost V 6 bases and J 12 bases; bases outside gene matches: 10.

The chain uses TRBV11-2 and TRBJ1-5, with 8 positions matching TRBD1. V was clipped by 5 bases and J by 5 bases; unmatched bases: 2. Per the germline V gene, CDR1 is SGHAT and CDR2 is FQNNGV. This CDR3 has 13 amino acids. The CDR3 reads CASSGQGHQPQHF. CDR3 DNA sequence: TGTGCCAGCAGCGGACAGGGTCATCAGCCCCAGCATTTT.

The chain employs TRBV29-1 and TRBJ2-2, with D tentatively TRBD2 (5 bases). V was trimmed by 6 bases and J by 7 bases, leaving 15 bases between them. Germline CDR1 and CDR2: SQVTM and ANQGSEA. The CDR3 extends over 13 amino acids. The CDR3 DNA follows: TGCAGCGTACTAGTCACAGTTGGCGGGGAGCTGTTTTTT. Translating gives CSVLVTVGGELFF.

The chain employs TRBV4-1 and TRBJ1-5, with 7 bases matching TRBD1. Germline-derived CDR1 and CDR2 are MGHRA and YSYEKL. The trim removed 0 bases at V and 5 bases at J, leaving 7 bases unmatched. The CDR3 has 16 residues. The CDR3 reads CASSQDSGGGHQPQHF. The DNA of the CDR3 is TGCGCCAGCAGCCAAGATTCGGGAGGGGGCCATCAGCCCCAGCATTTT.

J is TRBJ1-1 and V is TRBV7-2; D gene ambiguous. CDR1 and CDR2 from the germline V gene are SGHTA and FQGNSA. The CDR3 has 15 residues. Between the trimmed V and J ends, which lost 6 bases and 0 bases, there was a span of 14 bases. CDR3 in amino acids: CASRLRSGVNTEAFF. In DNA, the CDR3 is TGTGCCAGCAGGCTTAGGTCCGGGGTGAACACTGAAGCTTTCTTT.

This clone came up once. The chain links TRBV10-2 to TRBJ2-7; maybe TRBD1 (6 bases). The V and J ends lost 6 bases and 3 bases respectively, with 6 bases between them. The CDR3 length is 11 residues. Germline CDR1 is WSHSY and CDR2 is SAAADI. For the CDR3, the DNA is TGCGCCAGCAGACAGGGCTACGAGCAGTACGTC. Encoded protein: CASRQGYEQYV.

The gene calls are TRBV27 and TRBJ1-5, with a tentative D call TRBD1 (6 bases). CDR1 is MNHEY, CDR2 SMNVEV, per germline (reference sequence). Trimming stripped 4 bases from V and 3 bases from J, with 13 bases between. The CDR3 contains 15 residues. In nucleotides, the CDR3 is TGTGCCAGCAGTTCGCGAACAGGGATCAATCAGCCCCAGCATTTT. Residues: CASSSRTGINQPQHF.

This clone showed up just a few times. V gene TRBV4-3 combines with J gene TRBJ2-7; no reliable D call. The germline V gene encodes CDR1 LGHNA and CDR2 YSLEER. The V gene lost 1 base and the J gene lost 0 bases, with 10 bases spanning the gap. The length of the CDR3 is 15 residues. Here the CDR3 reads CASSQVIWGSYEQYF. CDR3 in DNA: TGCGCCAGCAGCCAAGTTATATGGGGCTCCTACGAGCAGTACTTC.

The CDR3 DNA reads TGTGCCAGCAGCCTAAGGGGAACCGGGGAGCTGTTTTTT. The encoded protein is CASSLRGTGELFF. The V and J genes are TRBV7-3 and TRBJ2-2, with TRBD1 as a possible D gene (5 bases). Deletions cut 5 bases from V and 5 bases from J, with 9 bases between. CDR1 SGHTA and CDR2 FQGTGA come from the germline V gene. The CDR3 has 13 amino acids.

The chain uses TRBV5-5 and TRBJ2-5, with D unclear. Per germline, CDR1 SGHKS and CDR2 YYEKEE (reference sequence). CDR3 length equals 11 residues. Trimming shortened V by 4 bases and J by 1 base, and 2 bases separated the two germline ends. As DNA, the CDR3 is TGTGCCAGCAGCACCCAAGAGACCCAGTACTTC. Translation: CASSTQETQYF.

The chain couples TRBV18 to TRBJ2-3; no clear D. V was shortened by 0 bases and J by 4 bases, with 8 bases between the two germline ends. CDR1 is KGHSH and CDR2 is LQKENI in the germline V gene. There are 14 residues in the CDR3. The CDR3 nucleotides are TGTGCCAGCTCACCACCGTTTCGGGCAGATACGCAGTATTTT. It is translated as CASSPPFRADTQYF. Together with reference TRBV18 and TRBJ2-3, the CDR3 gives the full variable domain: NAGVMQNPRHLVRRRGQEARLRCSPMKGHSHVYWYRQLPEEGLKFMVYLQKENIIDESGMPKERFSAEFPKEGPSILRIQQVVRGDSAAYFCASSPPFRADTQYFGPGTRLTVL.

The rearrangement uses TRBV6-1 and TRBJ1-3; the match to TRBD1 covers 7 bases. CDR3 length: 16 residues. From germline, CDR1 is MNHNS and CDR2 SASEGT. With V trimmed by 2 bases and J by 2 bases, 6 bases remained unmatched. In DNA form, the CDR3 reads TGTGCCAGCAGTGAACGAGACAGGGTGGCTGGAAACACCATATATTTT. It encodes CASSERDRVAGNTIYF.

This chain uses TRBV14 with TRBJ2-7; TRBD1 agrees at 10 bases. The germline V gene has CDR1 SGHDN and CDR2 FVKESK. With V trimmed by 1 base and J by 1 base, 1 base remained unmatched. The CDR3 spans 15 residues. The CDR3 sequence: CASSQGQGASYEQYF. Written as DNA, the CDR3 is TGTGCCAGCAGCCAAGGACAGGGGGCTTCCTACGAGCAGTACTTC.

This clone has a single count. V gene TRBV4-3 combines with J gene TRBJ1-4; TRBD1 agrees at 8 bases. With 0 bases clipped from V and 8 bases from J, the junction kept 5 bases outside the gene matches. Looked up from germline, CDR1 is LGHNA and CDR2 is YSLEER. CDR3 length equals 15 residues. Written as DNA, the CDR3 is TGCGCCAGCAGCCAAGATTCAGGGGGCGAAGAAAAACTGTTTTTT. Its protein product is CASSQDSGGEEKLFF.

This chain links TRBV2 with TRBJ1-2; D unclear. Trimming removed 5 bases at V and 4 bases at J, with 17 bases between. The CDR3 has 15 amino acids. Germline V gives CDR1 SNHLY, CDR2 FYNNEI. This chain's CDR3 is CASSRLTGLAYGYTF. In nucleotides, the CDR3 is TGTGCCAGCAGTCGGTTGACGGGCCTCGCCTATGGCTACACCTTC.

The CDR3 DNA reads as TGTGCCAGCAGTTTGCGGGCAGGGATAACTAGCGGGGGGGCCGGGAATGAGCAGTTCTTC. This translates into CASSLRAGITSGGAGNEQFF. The chain uses TRBV27 and TRBJ2-1; 13 nucleotides line up with TRBD2. Germline CDR1 MNHEY, CDR2 SMNVEV (reference sequence). The V segment lost 3 bases and the J segment 7 bases; nucleotides outside the gene matches: 18. This CDR3 has 20 residues.

As concerns this clone: One end of the junction does not line up with germline, which may come from a read error. V is TRBV29-1 and J is TRBJ1-2; 9 bases line up with TRBD1. From germline, CDR1 is SQVTM and CDR2 ANQGSEA. The CDR3 runs to 12 residues. CDR3 sequence: CSVEGGTGGYTF. The CDR3 bases are TGCAGCGTCGAAGGTGGGACAGGGGGCTACACCTTC.

The rearrangement links TRBV19 to TRBJ2-5; 11 nucleotides match TRBD1. Germline V lookup: CDR1 LNHDA, CDR2 SQIVND (reference sequence). V trimming: 9 bases; J trimming: 2 bases; junction bases outside the gene matches: 8. The CDR3 runs 15 residues. The CDR3 region is CASSRDRGGQETQYF. In DNA form, the CDR3 reads TGTGCCAGCAGCCGGGACAGGGGGGGACAAGAGACCCAGTACTTC. Supplemented by reference TRBV19 and TRBJ2-5, the full variable domain reads DGGITQSPKYLFRKEGQNVTLSCEQNLNHDAMYWYRQDPGQGLRLIYYSQIVNDFQKGDIAEGYSVSREKKESFPLTVTSAQKNPTAFYLCASSRDRGGQETQYFGPGTRLLVL.

This clone was counted a few times. CDR3 nucleotides: TGTGCCAGCAGCTTGGAACAGGGTAGAGGCTACACCTTC. It codes for CASSLEQGRGYTF. The chain employs TRBV5-4 and TRBJ1-2, with a tentative D call TRBD1 (6 bases). With 0 bases removed from V and 8 bases from J, the gap between germline ends came to 11 bases. The germline V gene encodes CDR1 SGHNT and CDR2 YYREEE (reference sequence). The CDR3 runs to 13 residues. Full variable domain (remainder filled in from reference TRBV5-4 and TRBJ1-2): ETGVTQSPTHLIKTRGQQVTLRCSSQSGHNTVSWYQQALGQGPQFIFQYYREEENGRGNFPPRFSGLQFPNYSSELNVNALELDDSALYLCASSLEQGRGYTFGSGTRLTVV.

J is TRBJ2-2 and V is TRBV7-6, with D perhaps matching TRBD1 or TRBD2 (6 bases each). Looked up from germline, CDR1 is SGHVS and CDR2 is FNYEAQ. V shed 5 bases and J shed 0 bases, with 16 bases lying between them. The CDR3 runs to 17 residues. CDR3 sequence (DNA): TGTGCCAGCAGCCCCTCAGACGGGGGCCCGAACACCGGGGAGCTGTTTTTT. Its protein product is CASSPSDGGPNTGELFF.